A single sample gave rise to the 12 T cell receptor beta chains below, sequenced in a study of shared clonotypes between healthy human individuals. The method was immunoSEQ multiplex PCR; TCRdb's version includes in-frame clones alone and lacks a portion of them. This sample has roughly 330,000 clones; over 65% occur once, and the top ten carry approximately 10%. The sample comprised memory CD4+ T cells sorted from blood. Subset meaning: CD45RA-negative fraction. The receptors come from a man between 25 and 39 years old in good health.

Remarks on this clone: The sample has other DNA sequences that encode this CDR3 too. V gene TRBV18 combines with J gene TRBJ2-7; D not resolved. Trimming stripped 3 bases from V and 5 bases from J, with 5 bases between. This CDR3 comprises 11 residues. Germline CDR1 and CDR2: KGHSH and LQKENI. CDR3 DNA: TGTGCCAGCTCACCTAAAGACGAGCAGTACTTC. It translates to CASSPKDEQYF.

The chain joins TRBV5-1 to TRBJ2-7, with 9 bases that match TRBD1. J lost 2 bases, V lost 4 bases, and 16 bases had no gene match. Germline lookup yields CDR1 SGHRS and CDR2 YFSETQ. The CDR3 length is 18 residues. The CDR3 spells CASSHNLLPGQGAYEQYF. CDR3 nucleotides: TGCGCCAGCAGCCATAACTTGCTCCCGGGACAGGGTGCCTACGAGCAGTACTTC.

The chain employs TRBV11-2 and TRBJ2-7, with TRBD2 identical over 9 bases. Trimming at V came to 1 base and at J to 4 bases, leaving 11 bases not matched to a gene. This CDR3 comprises 17 residues. The germline V gene encodes CDR1 SGHAT and CDR2 FQNNGV. The CDR3 region is CASSLVGLAGTRYEQYF. In nucleotides, the CDR3 is TGTGCCAGCAGCTTAGTGGGCCTAGCGGGAACACGTTACGAGCAGTACTTC.

V is TRBV7-2 and J is TRBJ2-3, with D perhaps matching TRBD2 (6 bases). This CDR3 has 16 amino acids. CDR1 is SGHTA and CDR2 is FQGNSA in the germline V gene. Trimming removed 5 bases at V and 0 bases at J, with 15 bases between. CDR3 nucleotide sequence: TGTGCCAGCAGCCCCGAGCTAGCGAGAAGCACAGATACGCAGTATTTT. It is translated as CASSPELARSTDTQYF.

The rearrangement joins TRBV5-1 to TRBJ1-1; D might be TRBD1 (5 bases). Per germline, CDR1 SGHRS and CDR2 YFSETQ. V was cut by 4 bases and J by 4 bases, with 14 bases left in between. The CDR3 is 14 amino acids. The CDR3 DNA reads as TGCGCCAGCAGCGACCAGTCCGGGGGCACTGAAGCTTTCTTT. Translating gives CASSDQSGGTEAFF. Full variable domain (rest looked up from reference TRBV5-1 and TRBJ1-1): KAGVTQTPRYLIKTRGQQVTLSCSPISGHRSVSWYQQTPGQGLQFLFEYFSETQRNKGNFPGRFSGRQFSNSRSEMNVSTLELGDSALYLCASSDQSGGTEAFFGQGTRLTVV.

V and J are TRBV19 and TRBJ1-1; 9 nucleotides line up with TRBD1. This CDR3 contains 16 residues. The junction had 13 bases not matched to a gene; V was cut back by 4 bases and J by 7 bases. CDR1 is LNHDA and CDR2 is SQIVND in the germline V gene (reference sequence). Here the CDR3 reads CASSTPWGQGYYEAFF. In DNA form, the CDR3 reads TGTGCCAGTAGTACGCCTTGGGGACAGGGATACTATGAAGCTTTCTTT.

The chain joins TRBV2 to TRBJ2-1; 9 bases are a match to TRBD1. From germline, CDR1 is SNHLY and CDR2 FYNNEI. The CDR3 loop spans 13 amino acids. Trimming removed 6 bases from V and 10 bases from J; junction bases left unmatched: 7. DNA for the CDR3: TGTGCCAGCAGCCGGGACAGGGATCGCGAGCAGTTCTTC. This sequence encodes CASSRDRDREQFF.

This chain joins TRBV6-1 and TRBJ2-4, with D unresolved. V lost 3 bases, J lost 0 bases, and 12 bases lay in between. This CDR3 is 16 amino acids long. Germline-derived CDR1 and CDR2 are MNHNS and SASEGT. The DNA for the CDR3 is TGTGCCAGCAGTGATTGGGGTCCGGGAGCCAAAAACATTCAGTACTTC. It yields the protein CASSDWGPGAKNIQYF.

Only one count was recorded for this clone. V and J are TRBV1 and TRBJ2-3; the table's D call, TRBD2, has no DNA check behind it. TRBV1 is tagged as a pseudogene. This CDR3 region has 19 residues. CDR3 coding DNA: TGCACCGGAATCCGAGGGACTAGCGGGAGGGTTGAGAGCACAGATACGCAGTATTTT. Translation: CTGIRGTSGRVESTDTQYF.

The chain employs TRBV14 and TRBJ2-2; D not certain. V was shortened by 0 bases and J by 1 base, with 9 bases between the two germline ends. Looked up from germline, CDR1 is SGHDN and CDR2 is FVKESK. CDR3 length equals 16 residues. CDR3 in DNA: TGTGCCAGCAGCCAAGAGACTCGTGTGAACACCGGGGAGCTGTTTTTT. Translating it yields CASSQETRVNTGELFF.

The CDR3 nucleotides are TGTGCCAGCAGCCAAGGGTTGTCCCTCAGCTACGAGCAGTACTTC. Translated: CASSQGLSLSYEQYF. The chain recombines TRBV7-9 with TRBJ2-7; D is unclear. The CDR3 has 15 residues. V was pared by 5 bases and J by 3 bases, with 17 bases between. CDR1 SEHNR and CDR2 FQNEAQ come from the germline V gene (reference sequence).

The rearrangement links TRBV11-1 to TRBJ1-1; no definite D call. Germline V gene data show CDR1 as SGHAT and CDR2 as FQDESV (reference sequence). The CDR3 spans 14 residues. V was shortened by 2 bases and J by 3 bases, with 10 bases between the two germline ends. The DNA of the CDR3 is TGTGCCAGCAGCTTACAGGTATTGGACACTGAAGCTTTCTTT. Its protein is CASSLQVLDTEAFF. The complete variable domain, with remaining parts taken from reference TRBV11-1 and TRBJ1-1, reads EAEVAQSPRYKITEKSQAVAFWCDPISGHATLYWYRQILGQGPELLVQFQDESVVDDSQLPKDRFSAERLKGVDSTLKIQPAELGDSAMYLCASSLQVLDTEAFFGQGTRLTVV.